Following are 27 T cell receptor beta chains from one sample sequenced in a study of shared clonotypes between healthy human individuals. The table came from immunoSEQ multiplex PCR; TCRdb's copy has only in-frame clones and leaves some out. The table shows fewer than 1.8 million clones, with around 98.5% occurring only once. The specimen was naive CD4+ T cells sorted from blood. The subset: CD45RA+ positively selected. The receptors were gathered from a man aged 30-40 years in good health.

This chain uses TRBV7-6 with TRBJ1-1; D uncertain. Between the trimmed V and J ends, which lost 5 bases and 0 bases, there was a span of 13 bases. The CDR3 loop spans 15 amino acids. Germline assignment: CDR1 SGHVS and CDR2 FNYEAQ. The chain's CDR3 is CASSAAAPMNTEAFF. CDR3 nucleotide sequence: TGTGCCAGCAGCGCCGCAGCCCCAATGAACACTGAAGCTTTCTTT.

In this sample, this clone turned up once. CDR3 amino acids: CASSRPAGECHEQYF. CDR3 in DNA: TGCGCCAGCAGCCGTCCAGCGGGAGAATGTCACGAGCAGTACTTC. V and J are TRBV4-3 and TRBJ2-7; 8 bases fit TRBD2. CDR1 is LGHNA, CDR2 YSLEER, per germline. V trimming: 4 bases; J trimming: 5 bases; junction bases outside the gene matches: 10. The CDR3 loop spans 15 amino acids.

The chain employs TRBV6-5 and TRBJ2-3; perhaps D is TRBD1 or TRBD2 (5 bases each). This CDR3 spans 15 amino acids. V gave up 4 bases and J gave up 4 bases, with 15 bases separating them. Germline V CDR1 and CDR2: MNHEY, SVGAGI. The CDR3 sequence: CASSSTGTTSDTQYF. In DNA form, the CDR3 reads TGTGCCAGCAGTTCGACCGGGACCACCTCAGATACGCAGTATTTT.

V usage is TRBV7-9 and J usage is TRBJ2-7; 7 positions agree with TRBD2. The CDR3 length is 13 residues. Germline CDR1 reads SEHNR; CDR2 reads FQNEAQ (reference sequence). J was trimmed by 6 bases and V by 1 base; bases with no gene match: 3. The CDR3 DNA reads TGTGCCAGCAGCTTAGAAAGCGGGGCCGAGCAGTACTTC. As protein: CASSLESGAEQYF.

This chain connects TRBV19 to TRBJ1-5; D is unclear. The CDR3 spans 11 residues. Trimming took 5 bases from V and 7 from J, leaving 6 bases between them. From germline, CDR1 is LNHDA and CDR2 SQIVND (reference sequence). CDR3 protein: CASSGEQPQHF. DNA for the CDR3: TGTGCCAGTAGTGGGGAGCAGCCCCAGCATTTT.

The chain recombines TRBV18 with TRBJ1-3; D ambiguous. Germline CDR1 and CDR2: KGHSH and LQKENI. V shed 0 bases and J shed 4 bases, with 13 bases lying between them. The CDR3 runs 16 residues. The CDR3: CASSPPVNFMGNTIYF. The DNA of the CDR3 is TGTGCCAGCTCACCACCGGTGAATTTTATGGGAAACACCATATATTTT.

The chain links TRBV9 to TRBJ1-2; 12 bases align to TRBD1. CDR1 is SGDLS and CDR2 is YYNGEE in the germline V gene. This CDR3 is 15 amino acids long. V dropped 4 bases and J dropped 4; count of bases not matched to a gene: 5. CDR3: CASSPGTGGGYGYTF. For the CDR3, the DNA is TGTGCCAGCAGCCCCGGGACAGGGGGCGGCTATGGCTACACCTTC.

This sequence joins TRBV4-3 and TRBJ1-6; no definite D call. The CDR3 runs 16 residues. V was cut by 0 bases and J by 6 bases, with 12 bases left in between. Germline V gene lookup returns CDR1 LGHNA and CDR2 YSLEER. CDR3 DNA: TGCGCCAGCAGCCAAGAAGGTCGAGGGTCTAATTCACCCCTCCACTTT. Translated: CASSQEGRGSNSPLHF.

J is TRBJ2-2 and V is TRBV5-1; the match to TRBD2 covers 7 bases. V shed 5 bases, J shed 5 bases, and the junction held 9 bases outside the gene matches. The CDR3 covers 15 residues. CDR1 and CDR2 (germline): SGHRS, YFSETQ. The CDR3 protein is CASRLTSLGTGELFF. CDR3 DNA sequence: TGCGCCAGCAGGCTGACTAGCTTGGGGACCGGGGAGCTGTTTTTT. Complete variable domain (other parts from reference TRBV5-1 and TRBJ2-2): KAGVTQTPRYLIKTRGQQVTLSCSPISGHRSVSWYQQTPGQGLQFLFEYFSETQRNKGNFPGRFSGRQFSNSRSEMNVSTLELGDSALYLCASRLTSLGTGELFFGEGSRLTVL.

The gene calls are TRBV2 and TRBJ2-7; D is perhaps TRBD1 (6 bases). CDR1 SNHLY and CDR2 FYNNEI come from the germline V gene. Deletions cut 7 bases from V and 0 bases from J, with 13 bases between. CDR3 length equals 14 residues. This CDR3 reads CASMGDKSSYEQYF. CDR3 nucleotides: TGTGCCAGCATGGGGGACAAGAGCTCCTACGAGCAGTACTTC.

J is TRBJ2-2 and V is TRBV12-5, with TRBD1 as a possible D gene (5 bases). The CDR3 totals 15 residues. V lost 3 bases and J 7 bases, leaving 15 bases between the germline ends. CDR1 and CDR2 from the germline V gene are LGHNT and FRNRAP. Here the CDR3 DNA reads TGTGCTAGTGGTTTCATGGGCAGGGAATTCGGGGAGCTGTTTTTT. Its translation is CASGFMGREFGELFF.

The chain is built from TRBV14 and TRBJ2-1, with D uncertain. Trimming left V 4 bases short and J 0 bases short, with 7 bases between. Germline V CDR1 and CDR2: SGHDN, FVKESK. The CDR3 runs to 14 residues. CDR3 sequence: CASSLGPSYNEQFF. CDR3 in DNA: TGTGCCAGCAGCCTTGGACCCTCCTACAATGAGCAGTTCTTC.

Turning to this clone: The sample carries other DNA sequences with the same CDR3. The chain links TRBV9 to TRBJ2-3; possibly TRBD2 for D (5 bases). The CDR3 sequence is 14 residues long. Trimming took off 2 bases at V and 0 bases at J, with 7 bases between the two ends. The V gene's germline CDR1 is SGDLS and CDR2 YYNGEE. The CDR3 sequence is CASSVTGSTDTQYF. CDR3 coding DNA: TGTGCCAGCAGCGTTACGGGAAGCACAGATACGCAGTATTTT.

The sample holds a few counts of this clone. The chain couples TRBV5-1 to TRBJ2-3, with D possibly TRBD2 on 5 matching bases. The CDR3 length is 15 residues. Deletions cut 5 bases from V and 4 bases from J, with 17 bases between. Per the germline V gene, CDR1 is SGHRS and CDR2 is YFSETQ. CDR3 amino acids: CASRREGRPSDTQYF. CDR3 nucleotides: TGCGCCAGCAGAAGAGAGGGCCGTCCATCAGATACGCAGTATTTT.

This clone was seen just once. The genes are TRBV5-4 and TRBJ2-1, with D unclear. Trimming removed 7 bases from V and 0 bases from J, with 23 bases in between. Per the germline V gene, CDR1 is SGHNT and CDR2 is YYREEE (reference sequence). CDR3 length equals 18 residues. The CDR3 DNA reads TGTGCCAGCTTCGGTGGGATCTACGGTCAGAGCTCCTACAATGAGCAGTTCTTC. It encodes CASFGGIYGQSSYNEQFF.

The chain employs TRBV20-1 and TRBJ2-1; D perhaps matches TRBD1 (5 bases). CDR1 DFQATT and CDR2 SNEGSKA come from the germline V gene (reference sequence). The CDR3 contains 11 residues. V shed 0 bases and J shed 12 bases, with 9 bases lying between them. The CDR3: CSAREFQGQFF. The CDR3 bases are TGCAGTGCTAGAGAGTTCCAGGGGCAGTTCTTC.

The chain uses TRBV19 and TRBJ1-2, with a weak D call TRBD1 (5 bases). Germline V lookup: CDR1 LNHDA, CDR2 SQIVND (reference sequence). The germline V and J ends were trimmed by 4 bases and 4 bases, with 10 bases remaining between them. This CDR3 has 13 residues. CDR3 nucleotide sequence: TGTGCCAGTAGTAGGCCCGGGGGCTATGGCTACACCTTC. This gives the protein CASSRPGGYGYTF.

The chain recombines TRBV5-1 with TRBJ2-7, with TRBD2 matching 13 bases. Trimming at V came to 4 bases and at J to 6 bases, leaving 7 bases not matched to a gene. The CDR3 is 15 amino acids. Germline V gene data show CDR1 as SGHRS and CDR2 as YFSETQ. In DNA form, the CDR3 reads TGCGCCAGCAGCCAGGGACTAGCGGGAACTATCGAGCAGTACTTC. Its translation: CASSQGLAGTIEQYF.

V is TRBV10-3 and J is TRBJ1-2; no firm D call. Germline loops: CDR1 ENHRY, CDR2 SYGVKD. The CDR3 runs 13 residues. V dropped 4 bases and J dropped 8 bases, with 14 bases sitting between them. This chain's CDR3 is CAISAEPILGYTF. The CDR3, as DNA: TGTGCCATCAGTGCAGAGCCTATACTGGGCTACACCTTC.

The J gene is TRBJ1-2, the V gene TRBV15; TRBD1 aligns across 7 bases. The CDR3 has 15 amino acids. V lost 0 bases, J lost 2 bases, and 3 bases stayed unmatched. CDR1 and CDR2 (germline): LNHNV, YYDKDF (reference sequence). CDR3: CATSREIGGNYGYTF. The CDR3 DNA reads TGTGCCACCAGCAGAGAGATAGGGGGCAACTATGGCTACACCTTC.

This chain links TRBV9 with TRBJ1-1; 7 bases agree with TRBD1. This CDR3 is built from 16 residues. Germline values: CDR1 SGDLS, CDR2 YYNGEE. V shed 4 bases and J 0 bases; nucleotides not matched to a gene: 9. The DNA for the CDR3 is TGTGCCAGCAGCCAGTTCACCGGGACAGTGAACACTGAAGCTTTCTTT. It specifies CASSQFTGTVNTEAFF.

CDR3 nucleotide sequence: TGTGCCAGCAGCCTCGACAGGAAACGGTTCTTC. This translates into CASSLDRKRFF. This chain connects TRBV7-8 to TRBJ2-1; D perhaps matches TRBD1 (6 bases). The V end lost 5 bases, the J end lost 15 bases, and 14 bases lay between the germline ends. Germline V gives CDR1 SGHVS, CDR2 FQNEAQ. The CDR3 has 11 residues.

The chain couples TRBV9 to TRBJ2-5, with TRBD1 identical over 10 bases. Germline V gene data show CDR1 as SGDLS and CDR2 as YYNGEE. This CDR3 spans 16 amino acids. The V gene end was trimmed by 4 bases and the J gene end by 5 bases; junction bases not matched to a gene: 11. The CDR3 here is CASSRTLGQGGETQYF. CDR3 sequence (DNA): TGTGCCAGCAGCCGTACTTTAGGACAGGGGGGCGAGACCCAGTACTTC.

This chain uses TRBV19 with TRBJ1-3, with a weak D call TRBD1 (5 bases). Trimming took 1 base from V and 2 from J, leaving 9 bases between them. The CDR3 has 15 residues. Looked up from germline, CDR1 is LNHDA and CDR2 is SQIVND (reference sequence). The CDR3 protein is CASSIAGPTGNTIYF. The CDR3 nucleotides read TGTGCCAGTAGTATAGCGGGACCCACTGGAAACACCATATATTTT.

The table lists this clone with a count of one. The rearrangement uses TRBV29-1 and TRBJ2-3; D gene unclear. V was clipped by 8 bases and J by 3 bases, with 9 bases between them. Germline V gives CDR1 SQVTM, CDR2 ANQGSEA. This CDR3 contains 11 residues. The CDR3 spells CSLGYTDTQYF. In nucleotides, the CDR3 is TGCAGCTTAGGGTATACAGATACGCAGTATTTT.

The gene calls are TRBV5-1 and TRBJ1-1; D is ambiguous. The CDR3 spans 17 residues. Deletions cut 0 bases from V and 4 bases from J, with 19 bases between. CDR1 is SGHRS, CDR2 YFSETQ, per germline. This CDR3 reads CASSLARKRVIVTEAFF. The CDR3 nucleotides read TGCGCCAGCAGCTTGGCCAGAAAAAGGGTTATAGTCACTGAAGCTTTCTTT.

This chain joins TRBV5-4 and TRBJ2-7; D tentatively fits TRBD1 or TRBD2 (5 bases each). This CDR3 is built from 14 residues. The germline V gene encodes CDR1 SGHNT and CDR2 YYREEE (reference sequence). The germline V and J ends were trimmed by 3 bases and 3 bases, with 13 bases remaining between them. The CDR3 sequence is CASSSSGTLYEQYF. CDR3 in DNA: TGTGCCAGCAGCTCTTCCGGGACCCTCTACGAGCAGTACTTC.